This T cell receptor (beta chain) is from a study of cytomegalovirus exposure and HLA in healthy donors. In the study overall: One earlier analysis, a look at about 179 million T cells, found some 100 million unique TCR beta sequences.

V shed 3 bases and J shed 7 bases, with 16 bases lying between them. The germline CDR1 and CDR2 sequences are ENHRY and SYGVKD. The CDR3 length is 15 residues. General study results and limits: Only CMV serostatus was available as immune exposure information. As confirmed in vitro, three CMV-associated chains were specific for CMV antigens.

PCR primers comprised 60 Vbeta and 13 Jbeta primers. Produced via immunoSEQ multiplex PCR; TCRdb's table is partial and in-frame only. This table has more than 85,000 clones, around 82% appearing once. In the case of this clone: Antigen: not known.

Sequencing used PBMCs. This receptor was taken from a woman between 45 and 65 years old in good health and CMV-seropositive. The chain couples TRBV10-3 to TRBJ1-3; D is perhaps TRBD1 (5 bases). The CDR3 DNA reads TGTGCCATCAGTGAAAAACAAGGGGCCCGGAACACCATATATTTT. Protein sequence: CAISEKQGARNTIYF.